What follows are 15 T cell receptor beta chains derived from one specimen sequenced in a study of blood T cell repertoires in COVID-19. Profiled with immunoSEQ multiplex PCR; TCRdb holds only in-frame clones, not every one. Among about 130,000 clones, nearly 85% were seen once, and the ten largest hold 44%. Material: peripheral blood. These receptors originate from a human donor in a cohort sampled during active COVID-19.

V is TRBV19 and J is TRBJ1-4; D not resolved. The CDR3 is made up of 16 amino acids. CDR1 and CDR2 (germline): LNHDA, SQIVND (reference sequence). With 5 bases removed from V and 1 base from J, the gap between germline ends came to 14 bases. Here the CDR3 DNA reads TGTGCCAGTAGTCCTACTAGGGTGGGAACTAATGAAAAACTGTTTTTT. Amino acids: CASSPTRVGTNEKLFF.

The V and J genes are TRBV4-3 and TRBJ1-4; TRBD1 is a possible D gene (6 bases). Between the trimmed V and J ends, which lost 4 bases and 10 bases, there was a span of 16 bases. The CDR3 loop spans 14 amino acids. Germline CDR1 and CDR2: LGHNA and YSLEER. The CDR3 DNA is TGCGCCAGCAGCCCAGAACAGGGAGTGGGAAAACTGTTTTTT. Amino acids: CASSPEQGVGKLFF.

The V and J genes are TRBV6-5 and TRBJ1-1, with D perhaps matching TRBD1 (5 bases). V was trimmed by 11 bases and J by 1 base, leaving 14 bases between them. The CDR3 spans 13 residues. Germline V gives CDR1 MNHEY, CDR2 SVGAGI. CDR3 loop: CAHRRGPNTEAFF. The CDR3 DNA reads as TGTGCCCACCGGAGGGGACCGAACACTGAAGCTTTCTTT.

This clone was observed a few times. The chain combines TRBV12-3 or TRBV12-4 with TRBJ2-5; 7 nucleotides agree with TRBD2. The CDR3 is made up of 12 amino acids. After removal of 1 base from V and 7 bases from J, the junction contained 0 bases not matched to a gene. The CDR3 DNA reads TGTGCCAGCAGTTTAGGGGGGGGGACCCAGTACTTC. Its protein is CASSLGGGTQYF.

CDR3 DNA: TGTGCCAGCACCTTTAACAATGAGCAGTTCTTC. It translates to CASTFNNEQFF. The V gene is TRBV6-5, the J gene TRBJ2-1; D is unresolved. Trimming cost V 7 bases and J 5 bases, with 6 bases left between them. The CDR3 runs to 11 residues. Germline V CDR1 and CDR2: MNHEY, SVGAGI.

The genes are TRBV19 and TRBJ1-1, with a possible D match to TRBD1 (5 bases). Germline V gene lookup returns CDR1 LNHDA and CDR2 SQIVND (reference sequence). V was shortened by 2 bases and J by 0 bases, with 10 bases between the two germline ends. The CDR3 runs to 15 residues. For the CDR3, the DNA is TGTGCCAGTAGTATATCAGGGATAATGAACACTGAAGCTTTCTTT. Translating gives CASSISGIMNTEAFF.

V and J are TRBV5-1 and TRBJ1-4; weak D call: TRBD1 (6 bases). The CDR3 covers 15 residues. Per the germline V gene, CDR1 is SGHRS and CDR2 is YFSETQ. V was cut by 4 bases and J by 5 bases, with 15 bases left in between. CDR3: CASSITGRENEKLFF. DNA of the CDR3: TGCGCCAGCAGCATAACAGGGAGGGAAAATGAAAAACTGTTTTTT.

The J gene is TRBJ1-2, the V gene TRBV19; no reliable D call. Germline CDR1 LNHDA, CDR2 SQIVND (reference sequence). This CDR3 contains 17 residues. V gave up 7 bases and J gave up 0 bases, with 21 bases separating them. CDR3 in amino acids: CASKPGKQAVANYGYTF. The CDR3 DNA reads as TGTGCCAGTAAGCCCGGGAAGCAGGCGGTAGCTAACTATGGCTACACCTTC. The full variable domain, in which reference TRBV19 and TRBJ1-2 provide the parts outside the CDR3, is DGGITQSPKYLFRKEGQNVTLSCEQNLNHDAMYWYRQDPGQGLRLIYYSQIVNDFQKGDIAEGYSVSREKKESFPLTVTSAQKNPTAFYLCASKPGKQAVANYGYTFGSGTRLTVV.

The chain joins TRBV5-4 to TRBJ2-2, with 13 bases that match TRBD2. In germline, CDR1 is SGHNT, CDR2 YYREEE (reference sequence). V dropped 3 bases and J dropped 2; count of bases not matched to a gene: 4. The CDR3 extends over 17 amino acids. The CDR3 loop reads CASSSPGLAGNTGELFF. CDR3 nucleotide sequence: TGTGCCAGCAGCTCCCCGGGACTAGCGGGAAACACCGGGGAGCTGTTTTTT.

The CDR3 region is CASSIYGSNQPQHF. CDR3 bases: TGTGCCAGTAGTATATACGGGAGCAATCAGCCCCAGCATTTT. The chain employs TRBV19 and TRBJ1-5; D not certain. Germline loops: CDR1 LNHDA, CDR2 SQIVND (reference sequence). V was clipped by 2 bases and J by 1 base, with 6 bases between them. The CDR3 length is 14 residues.

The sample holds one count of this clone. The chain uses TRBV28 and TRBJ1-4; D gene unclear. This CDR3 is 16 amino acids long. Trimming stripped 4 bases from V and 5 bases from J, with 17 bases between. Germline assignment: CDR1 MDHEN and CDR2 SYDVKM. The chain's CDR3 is CASSSLDKGVNEKLFF. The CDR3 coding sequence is TGTGCCAGCAGTTCCCTCGACAAAGGCGTGAATGAAAAACTGTTTTTT.

The chain's CDR3 is CASGRGGEQFF. The CDR3 DNA is TGTGCCAGCGGTAGAGGTGGTGAGCAGTTCTTC. The V call is TRBV5-6, the J call TRBJ2-1; D gene ambiguous. Germline V CDR1 and CDR2: SGHDT, YYEEEE. The CDR3 extends over 11 amino acids. The V end was cut by 7 bases, the J end by 9 bases, with 11 bases between. The entire variable domain, with the rest obtained from reference TRBV5-6 and TRBJ2-1, is as follows: DAGVTQSPTHLIKTRGQQVTLRCSPKSGHDTVSWYQQALGQGPQFIFQYYEEEERQRGNFPDRFSGHQFPNYSSELNVNALLLGDSALYLCASGRGGEQFFGPGTRLTVL.

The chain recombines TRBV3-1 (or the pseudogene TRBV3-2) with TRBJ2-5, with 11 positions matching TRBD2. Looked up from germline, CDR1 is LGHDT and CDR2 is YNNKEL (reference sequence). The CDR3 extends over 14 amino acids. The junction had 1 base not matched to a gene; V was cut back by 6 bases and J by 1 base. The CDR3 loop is CASRGLAAQETQYF. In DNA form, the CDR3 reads TGTGCCAGCAGGGGACTAGCGGCCCAAGAGACCCAGTACTTC.

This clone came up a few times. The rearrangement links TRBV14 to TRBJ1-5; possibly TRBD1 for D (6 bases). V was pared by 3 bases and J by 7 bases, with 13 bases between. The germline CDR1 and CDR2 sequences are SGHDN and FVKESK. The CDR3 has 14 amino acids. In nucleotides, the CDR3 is TGTGCCAGCAGCCACTCAGGGGATGAGCAGCCCCAGCATTTT. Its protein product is CASSHSGDEQPQHF.

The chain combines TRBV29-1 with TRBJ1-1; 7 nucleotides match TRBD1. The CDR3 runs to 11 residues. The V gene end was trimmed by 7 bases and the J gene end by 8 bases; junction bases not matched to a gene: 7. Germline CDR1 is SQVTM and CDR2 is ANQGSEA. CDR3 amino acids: CSANRGGEAFF. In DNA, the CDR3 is TGCAGCGCCAACAGGGGTGGGGAAGCTTTCTTT.